This TCR beta chain was captured in a study of shared clonotypes between healthy human individuals. With respect to this clone: Other DNA sequences in this sample translate to the same CDR3.

Data came from immunoSEQ multiplex PCR; TCRdb stores just in-frame clones and leaves some out. Of some 1.4 million clones in the sample, around 95% were seen once. Germline lookup yields CDR1 SGHRS and CDR2 YFSETQ. With V trimmed by 0 bases and J by 1 base, 2 bases remained unmatched. This CDR3 region has 15 residues. This TCR was recovered from a young man in good health. The chain recombines TRBV5-1 with TRBJ2-7; 9 nucleotides match TRBD2. Sequences were obtained from naive CD4+ T cells sorted from blood. The subset: CD45RA+ positively selected. The CDR3 bases are TGCGCCAGCAGCTTGGTTAGCGGGAGTTCCTACGAGCAGTACTTC. Its protein product is CASSLVSGSSYEQYF.